The next 31 T cell receptor beta chains were all read from a single sample in a study of human T cells and chemical hapten exposure. TCRdb reprocessed the RACE reads with MiXCR, giving one entry per CDR3 protein. The sample includes roughly 380,000 distinct CDR3 sequences, approximately 5.1% of them seen just once. Noted time point: pre-sensitization, week 0. Treatment of the sample: therapeutic diphenylcyclopropenone sensitization with weekly scalp DPC. The sample was whole blood, taken in connection with sensitization to the hapten diphenylcyclopropenone (DPC). These TCRs come from a woman between 45 and 65 years old with alopecia areata. Some clones in this sample may be carry-over from other donors' samples.

In its sample, this clonotype was seen many times. The chain couples TRBV20-1 to TRBJ2-1, with 9 bases identical to TRBD1. This CDR3 comprises 15 residues. The germline CDR1 and CDR2 sequences are DFQATT and SNEGSKA (reference sequence). The V and J ends lost 3 bases and 9 bases, in that order; junction bases with no gene match: 12. The CDR3, as DNA: TGCAGTGCTAGGGACCGGGACAGGGACGCGGGTGAGCAGTTCTTC. Translated, it gives CSARDRDRDAGEQFF.

This clonotype was detected ten times or more. CDR3 residues: CASSSSPQGSGEQYF. In DNA, the CDR3 is TGCGCCAGCAGCTCCAGCCCGCAGGGTAGTGGCGAGCAGTACTTC. The V gene is TRBV5-1, the J gene TRBJ2-7; the D gene is possibly TRBD1 (5 bases). The CDR3 extends over 15 amino acids. Trimming stripped 3 bases from V and 6 bases from J, with 19 bases between. The germline V gene has CDR1 SGHRS and CDR2 YFSETQ.

The chain carries TRBV13 and TRBJ2-7; the match to TRBD1 covers 11 bases. The germline V gene encodes CDR1 PRHDT and CDR2 FYEKMQ (reference sequence). Trimming removed 4 bases from V and 3 bases from J; junction bases left unmatched: 5. The CDR3 covers 15 residues. The CDR3 region has the DNA TGTGCCAGCAGCTCCTCCGGGACAGGGGGCTACGAGCAGTACTTC. Encoded protein: CASSSSGTGGYEQYF.

This clonotype was seen ten or more times. This chain connects TRBV19 to TRBJ2-1; 11 nucleotides line up with TRBD1. The CDR3 runs to 15 residues. J lost 2 bases, V lost 9 bases, and 6 bases had no gene match. Germline CDR1 reads LNHDA; CDR2 reads SQIVND (reference sequence). CDR3: CASTQGQGAYNEQFF. The CDR3 DNA reads as TGTGCCAGCACTCAGGGACAGGGGGCCTACAATGAGCAGTTCTTC.

In its sample, this clonotype was seen a few times. The gene calls are TRBV28 and TRBJ2-7; D is perhaps TRBD1 (6 bases). V lost 7 bases and J 4 bases, leaving 14 bases between the germline ends. Germline CDR1 MDHEN, CDR2 SYDVKM. The CDR3 is made up of 13 amino acids. As DNA, the CDR3 is TGTGCCAGCATAGGGGGTATGAAATACGAGCAGTACTTC. It is translated as CASIGGMKYEQYF.

The chain recombines TRBV27 with TRBJ1-5, with D maybe TRBD1 (5 bases). This CDR3 comprises 16 residues. Trimming took off 5 bases at V and 0 bases at J, with 14 bases between the two ends. The V gene's germline CDR1 is MNHEY and CDR2 SMNVEV (reference sequence). The CDR3 bases are TGTGCCAGCAGTCGCGGAGGGGATTATAGCAATCAGCCCCAGCATTTT. It yields the protein CASSRGGDYSNQPQHF.

A few counts support this clonotype. In DNA, the CDR3 is TGTGCCAGCTCCATGGCACTAGCGGGGCAAGAGACCCAGTACTTC. Translated: CASSMALAGQETQYF. The chain employs TRBV28 and TRBJ2-5, with 10 positions matching TRBD2. The CDR3 totals 15 residues. The V and J ends lost 8 bases and 2 bases, in that order; junction bases with no gene match: 8. Germline V gene data show CDR1 as MDHEN and CDR2 as SYDVKM.

This clonotype came up many times. The chain is built from TRBV6-6 and TRBJ2-5; 8 nucleotides agree with TRBD2. The germline CDR1 and CDR2 sequences are MNHNY and SVGAGI (reference sequence). Trimming at V came to 5 bases and at J to 4 bases, leaving 3 bases not matched to a gene. The CDR3 is 13 amino acids. CDR3 nucleotide sequence: TGTGCCAGCAGTCGTACTAGCGGAGAGACCCAGTACTTC. Protein: CASSRTSGETQYF.

This chain uses TRBV12-3 or TRBV12-4 with TRBJ1-4; no definite D call. V dropped 3 bases and J dropped 7 bases, with 3 bases sitting between them. The CDR3 loop spans 11 amino acids. The CDR3 reads CASSFSEKLFF. The CDR3 DNA reads TGTGCCAGCAGTTTCAGTGAAAAACTGTTTTTT.

This clonotype was recorded at least ten times. The rearrangement joins TRBV14 to TRBJ2-7; 11 bases agree with TRBD2. The V gene end was trimmed by 4 bases and the J gene end by 0 bases; junction bases not matched to a gene: 2. The CDR3 length is 15 residues. Germline assignment: CDR1 SGHDN and CDR2 FVKESK. CDR3 amino acids: CASSPLAGASYEQYF. CDR3 bases: TGTGCCAGCAGCCCACTAGCGGGGGCCTCCTACGAGCAGTACTTC.

This clonotype was detected ten times or more. This sequence joins TRBV3-1 and TRBJ2-3; D possibly corresponds to TRBD2 (5 bases). The V and J ends lost 5 bases and 0 bases respectively, with 15 bases between them. CDR3 length: 16 amino acids. CDR1 and CDR2 from the germline V gene are LGHDT and YNNKEL (reference sequence). CDR3 amino acids: CASSSKVATSTDTQYF. CDR3 nucleotide sequence: TGTGCCAGCAGCAGTAAGGTAGCGACAAGCACAGATACGCAGTATTTT.

This clonotype appeared many times. This chain uses TRBV19 with TRBJ2-2; the D is unclear. Per the germline V gene, CDR1 is LNHDA and CDR2 is SQIVND (reference sequence). CDR3 size: 13 residues. V was shortened by 3 bases and J by 7 bases, with 9 bases between the two germline ends. CDR3 sequence: CASSIPPGGELFF. The CDR3 DNA sequence: TGTGCCAGTAGTATTCCTCCGGGCGGGGAGCTGTTTTTT.

This clonotype was seen a handful of times. V is TRBV29-1 and J is TRBJ1-5, with D maybe TRBD1 (5 bases). V was pared by 6 bases and J by 7 bases, with 16 bases between. CDR3 length equals 13 residues. CDR1 and CDR2 from the germline V gene are SQVTM and ANQGSEA. The CDR3 spells CSVVTGEGQPQHF. For the CDR3, the DNA is TGCAGCGTGGTCACGGGGGAGGGCCAGCCCCAGCATTTT. The variable domain in full, with the rest retrieved from reference TRBV29-1 and TRBJ1-5, is SAVISQKPSRDICQRGTSLTIQCQVDSQVTMMFWYRQQPGQSLTLIATANQGSEATYESGFVIDKFPISRPNLTFSTLTVSNMSPEDSSIYLCSVVTGEGQPQHFGDGTRLSIL.

Points on this clonotype: A read error may be the cause here, since a much bigger clone is one base away. The rearrangement links TRBV12-3 or TRBV12-4 to TRBJ2-7; TRBD2 aligns across 10 bases. V lost 5 bases and J lost 2; bases outside the gene matches: 12. The CDR3 runs to 17 residues. CDR3 DNA sequence: TGTGCCAGCAGTCCCGGGACTAGCGTGAGGGTACCCTACGAGCAGTACTTC. Its translation is CASSPGTSVRVPYEQYF.

This chain connects TRBV27 to TRBJ2-5; 8 bases line up with TRBD1. With 3 bases clipped from V and 0 bases from J, the junction kept 9 bases outside the gene matches. CDR1 MNHEY and CDR2 SMNVEV come from the germline V gene (reference sequence). The CDR3 is 17 amino acids. The CDR3 is CASSFRGRQGDQETQYF. CDR3 nucleotides: TGTGCCAGCAGTTTCAGGGGGCGCCAAGGGGACCAAGAGACCCAGTACTTC.

Only a few counts were recorded for this clonotype. The chain links TRBV4-3 to TRBJ2-7; D remains unclear. The CDR3 consists of 16 residues. Trimming pared 0 bases from V and 4 bases from J, leaving 16 bases between. Germline V gives CDR1 LGHNA, CDR2 YSLEER. CDR3 nucleotides: TGCGCCAGCAGCCAAGAATGGAGTGAGATGTCTTACGAGCAGTACTTC. Translation: CASSQEWSEMSYEQYF.

In its sample, this clonotype was seen a few times. This chain connects TRBV6-2 or TRBV6-3 to TRBJ1-5, with unresolved D. CDR1 and CDR2 from the germline V gene are MNHEY and SVGEGT. Trimming shortened V by 8 bases and J by 1 base, and 12 bases separated the two germline ends. The CDR3 totals 14 residues. CDR3 sequence (DNA): TGTGCCAGCGTTCCGGGGTTGAGCAATCAGCCCCAGCATTTT. Its translation: CASVPGLSNQPQHF.

This clonotype was observed at least ten times. This chain joins TRBV6-1 and TRBJ1-5, with 10 bases lining up with TRBD1. This CDR3 spans 13 amino acids. Germline V lookup: CDR1 MNHNS, CDR2 SASEGT. J gave up 5 bases and V 6 bases, and 1 base lay outside the gene matches. Written as DNA, the CDR3 is TGTGCCAGCAGGGGGACAGGGGATCAGCCCCAGCATTTT. It specifies CASRGTGDQPQHF.

The rearrangement uses TRBV7-9 and TRBJ1-1, with 9 bases fitting TRBD1. V shed 0 bases, J shed 6 bases, and the junction held 8 bases outside the gene matches. This CDR3 region has 16 residues. Germline CDR1 reads SEHNR; CDR2 reads FQNEAQ (reference sequence). The DNA for the CDR3 is TGTGCCAGCAGCTTAGCGCCGGGACAGGGAAACCCTGAAGCTTTCTTT. Translation gives CASSLAPGQGNPEAFF.

The sample holds a few counts of this clonotype. The chain combines TRBV12-3 or TRBV12-4 with TRBJ2-3; 11 bases fit TRBD2. CDR3 length: 18 residues. The junction had 13 bases not matched to a gene; V was cut back by 2 bases and J by 6 bases. CDR3 amino acids: CASSLPQRGSGGADTQYF. In nucleotides, the CDR3 is TGTGCCAGCAGTTTACCCCAGAGGGGTAGCGGGGGGGCCGATACGCAGTATTTT.

This clonotype was detected a few times. The V call is TRBV9, the J call TRBJ2-2; D unresolved. V was cut by 0 bases and J by 8 bases, with 14 bases left in between. CDR3 length: 15 amino acids. Germline assignment: CDR1 SGDLS and CDR2 YYNGEE. As DNA, the CDR3 is TGTGCCAGCAGCGTAGCTGGTGGTAGAGAGGGGGAGCTGTTTTTT. Amino acid sequence: CASSVAGGREGELFF.

This rearrangement joins TRBV20-1 to TRBJ2-3; 9 bases fit TRBD2. Per the germline V gene, CDR1 is DFQATT and CDR2 is SNEGSKA (reference sequence). With 0 bases clipped from V and 3 bases from J, the junction kept 7 bases outside the gene matches. The CDR3 contains 16 residues. CDR3 coding DNA: TGCAGTGCTAGAGATTTGGTAGCGGGGGAAACAGATACGCAGTATTTT. Translated: CSARDLVAGETDTQYF.

This clonotype was detected a few times. This chain joins TRBV6-6 and TRBJ1-1; 7 bases agree with TRBD1. V lost 6 bases, J lost 4 bases, and 8 bases stayed unmatched. The germline V gene encodes CDR1 MNHNY and CDR2 SVGAGI (reference sequence). There are 14 residues in the CDR3. DNA for the CDR3: TGTGCCAGCAGACTTGACAGGGAGGCCACTGAAGCTTTCTTT. It is translated as CASRLDREATEAFF.

The V call is TRBV28, the J call TRBJ1-2, with TRBD1 as a possible D gene (5 bases). Germline-derived CDR1 and CDR2 are MDHEN and SYDVKM. This CDR3 region has 17 residues. Trimming stripped 4 bases from V and 4 bases from J, with 22 bases between. The CDR3 is CASSSRAEGRGIYGYTF. CDR3 coding DNA: TGTGCCAGCAGTTCCCGCGCCGAGGGACGGGGAATCTATGGCTACACCTTC.

There are a few counts of this clonotype. The rearrangement uses TRBV20-1 and TRBJ1-5; perhaps TRBD1 as D (6 bases). CDR1 is DFQATT and CDR2 is SNEGSKA in the germline V gene (reference sequence). Trimming took 1 base from V and 0 from J, leaving 7 bases between them. The CDR3 runs 14 residues. Written as DNA, the CDR3 is TGCAGTGCTAGAGCAGGGGTTAGCAATCAGCCCCAGCATTTT. Translation: CSARAGVSNQPQHF.

The chain's CDR3 is CASSSSPLAGGPNTQYF. Written as DNA, the CDR3 is TGCGCCAGCAGCTCCTCTCCGCTAGCGGGGGGGCCGAATACGCAGTATTTT. The V gene is TRBV5-1, the J gene TRBJ2-3, with TRBD2 matching 12 bases. V gave up 3 bases and J gave up 7 bases; unmatched junction bases: 12. Germline lookup yields CDR1 SGHRS and CDR2 YFSETQ. There are 17 residues in the CDR3.

This clonotype showed up many times. The rearrangement links TRBV27 to TRBJ2-5; D remains ambiguous. Trimming took 1 base from V and 1 from J, leaving 4 bases between them. This CDR3 contains 13 residues. Germline V gene lookup returns CDR1 MNHEY and CDR2 SMNVEV (reference sequence). The CDR3 bases are TGTGCCAGCAGTTTATTTTCCCAAGAGACCCAGTACTTC. Its translation is CASSLFSQETQYF.

The genes are TRBV20-1 and TRBJ1-6; TRBD1 might be the D (6 bases). The CDR3 contains 15 residues. Germline V gives CDR1 DFQATT, CDR2 SNEGSKA (reference sequence). Trimming left V 3 bases short and J 6 bases short, with 15 bases between. CDR3 nucleotide sequence: TGCAGTGCTAGCCTACAGGGCACGGGTAATTCACCCCTCCACTTT. Encoded protein: CSASLQGTGNSPLHF.

This clonotype was detected ten times or more. The DNA of the CDR3 is TGTGCCAGCAGCCAAGTCCAGTCCTACGAGCAGTACTTC. Translated: CASSQVQSYEQYF. The V gene is TRBV3-1, the J gene TRBJ2-7; no clear D gene. The CDR3 has 13 amino acids. The germline V and J ends were trimmed by 1 base and 1 base, with 5 bases remaining between them. Looked up from germline, CDR1 is LGHDT and CDR2 is YNNKEL (reference sequence).

This clonotype was detected ten times or more. This chain uses TRBV30 with TRBJ2-1, with TRBD2 as a possible D gene (5 bases). The CDR3 has 11 amino acids. V lost 3 bases and J lost 7, with 7 bases in between. CDR1 is GTSNPN and CDR2 is SVGIG in the germline V gene (reference sequence). CDR3 loop: CAWSGENEQFF. DNA for the CDR3: TGTGCCTGGAGCGGGGAGAATGAGCAGTTCTTC.

In the case of this clonotype: An end of the junction differs from the germline gene, which may be a read error. The rearrangement joins TRBV27 to TRBJ1-2; 10 bases are a match to TRBD1. This CDR3 has 15 residues. The germline CDR1 and CDR2 sequences are MNHEY and SMNVEV (reference sequence). CDR3 sequence (DNA): TGTGCCAGCGGTTTATCGAGGACAGGGGGAGGCGGCTACACCTTC. It yields the protein CASGLSRTGGGGYTF.